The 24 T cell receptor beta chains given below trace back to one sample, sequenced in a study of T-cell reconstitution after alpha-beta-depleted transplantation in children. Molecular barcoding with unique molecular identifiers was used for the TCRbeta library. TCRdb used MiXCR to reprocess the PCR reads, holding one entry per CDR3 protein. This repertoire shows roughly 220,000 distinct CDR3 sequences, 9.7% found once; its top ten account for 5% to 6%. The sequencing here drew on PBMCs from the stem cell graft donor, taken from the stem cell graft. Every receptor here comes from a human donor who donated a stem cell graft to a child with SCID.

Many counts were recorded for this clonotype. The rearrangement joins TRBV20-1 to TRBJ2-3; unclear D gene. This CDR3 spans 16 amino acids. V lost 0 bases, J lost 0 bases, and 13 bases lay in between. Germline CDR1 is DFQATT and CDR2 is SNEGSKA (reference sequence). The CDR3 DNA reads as TGCAGTGCTAGAGAGCCTAGAGGTCTAAGCACAGATACGCAGTATTTT. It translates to CSAREPRGLSTDTQYF.

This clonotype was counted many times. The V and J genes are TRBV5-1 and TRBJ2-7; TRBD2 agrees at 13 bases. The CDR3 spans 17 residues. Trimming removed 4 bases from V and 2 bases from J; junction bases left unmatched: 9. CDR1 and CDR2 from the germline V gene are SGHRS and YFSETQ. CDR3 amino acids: CASSHSRLAGGAYEQYF. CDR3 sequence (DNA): TGCGCCAGCAGCCATTCTAGACTAGCGGGGGGCGCCTACGAGCAGTACTTC.

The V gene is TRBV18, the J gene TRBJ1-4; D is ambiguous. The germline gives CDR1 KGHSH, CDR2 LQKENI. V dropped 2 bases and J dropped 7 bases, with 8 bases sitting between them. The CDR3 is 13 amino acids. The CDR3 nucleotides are TGTGCCAGCTCACCAATCAGAAGTGAAAAACTGTTTTTT. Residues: CASSPIRSEKLFF.

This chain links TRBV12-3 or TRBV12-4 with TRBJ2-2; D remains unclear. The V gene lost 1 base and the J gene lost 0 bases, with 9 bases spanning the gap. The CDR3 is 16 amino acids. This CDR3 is CASSLGLIANTGELFF. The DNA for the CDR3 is TGTGCCAGCAGTTTAGGTCTGATCGCGAACACCGGGGAGCTGTTTTTT.

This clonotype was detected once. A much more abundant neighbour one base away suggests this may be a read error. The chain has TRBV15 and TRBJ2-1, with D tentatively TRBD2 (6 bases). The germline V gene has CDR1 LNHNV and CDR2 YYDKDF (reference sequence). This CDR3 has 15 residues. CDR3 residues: CATGSGPIAYNEQFF. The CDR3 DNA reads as TGTGCCACCGGCAGCGGGCCCATCGCCTACAATGAGCAGTTCTTC.

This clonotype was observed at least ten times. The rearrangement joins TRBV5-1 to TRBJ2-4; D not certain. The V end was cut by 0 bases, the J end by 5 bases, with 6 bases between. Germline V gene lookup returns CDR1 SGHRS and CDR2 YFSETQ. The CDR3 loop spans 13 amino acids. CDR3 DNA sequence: TGCGCCAGCAGCTTGGGGCAGCAAAACATTCAGTACTTC. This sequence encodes CASSLGQQNIQYF.

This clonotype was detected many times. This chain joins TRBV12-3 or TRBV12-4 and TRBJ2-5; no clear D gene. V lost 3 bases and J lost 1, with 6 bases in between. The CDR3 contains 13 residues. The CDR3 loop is CASSFMGQETQYF. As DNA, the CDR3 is TGTGCCAGCAGTTTCATGGGCCAAGAGACCCAGTACTTC.

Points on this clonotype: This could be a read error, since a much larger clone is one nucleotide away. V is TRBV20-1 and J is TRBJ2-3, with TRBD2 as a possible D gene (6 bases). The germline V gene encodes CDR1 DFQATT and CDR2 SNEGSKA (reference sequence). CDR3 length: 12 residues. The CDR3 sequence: CSVISGVSTHYF. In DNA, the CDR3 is TGCAGTGTTATATCGGGGGTGTCTACGCATTATTTT.

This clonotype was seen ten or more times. The CDR3, as DNA: TGCAGTGCTAGGTGGGGGGCTGACGCTGAAGCTTTCTTT. Translated: CSARWGADAEAFF. V usage is TRBV20-1 and J usage is TRBJ1-1; a possible D gene is TRBD1 (6 bases). The germline gives CDR1 DFQATT, CDR2 SNEGSKA (reference sequence). Trimming took 3 bases from V and 6 from J, leaving 14 bases between them. The CDR3 totals 13 residues.

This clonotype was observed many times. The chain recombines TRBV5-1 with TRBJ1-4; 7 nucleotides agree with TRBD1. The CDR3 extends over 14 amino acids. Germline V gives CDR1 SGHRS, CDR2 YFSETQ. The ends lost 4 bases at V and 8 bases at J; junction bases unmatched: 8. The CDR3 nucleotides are TGCGCCAGCAGCCCCGGGACAGAAGGAGAAAAACTGTTTTTT. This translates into CASSPGTEGEKLFF.

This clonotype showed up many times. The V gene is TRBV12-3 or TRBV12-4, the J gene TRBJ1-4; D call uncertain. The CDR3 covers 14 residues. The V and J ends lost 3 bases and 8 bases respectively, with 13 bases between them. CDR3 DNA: TGTGCCAGCAGTTTGGACCACCCGAGGGAAAAACTGTTTTTT. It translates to CASSLDHPREKLFF.

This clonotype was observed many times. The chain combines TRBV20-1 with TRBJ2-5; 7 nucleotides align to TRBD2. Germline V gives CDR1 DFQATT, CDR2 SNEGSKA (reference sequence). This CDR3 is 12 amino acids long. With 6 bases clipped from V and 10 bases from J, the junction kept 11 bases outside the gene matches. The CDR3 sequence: CSASMGGEDQYF. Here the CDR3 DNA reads TGCAGTGCAAGTATGGGGGGGGAGGACCAGTACTTC.

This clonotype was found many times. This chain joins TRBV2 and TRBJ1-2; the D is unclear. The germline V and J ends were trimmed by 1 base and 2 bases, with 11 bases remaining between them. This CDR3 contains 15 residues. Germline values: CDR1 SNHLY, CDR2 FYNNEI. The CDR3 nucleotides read TGTGCCAGCAGTGAAGAGGCAGCAGTGAACTATGGCTACACCTTC. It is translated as CASSEEAAVNYGYTF.

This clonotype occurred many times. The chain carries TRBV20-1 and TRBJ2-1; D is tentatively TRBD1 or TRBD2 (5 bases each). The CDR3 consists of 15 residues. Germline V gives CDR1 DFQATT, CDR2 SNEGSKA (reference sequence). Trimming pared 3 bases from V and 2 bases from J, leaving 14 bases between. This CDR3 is CSARDPGRPYNEQFF. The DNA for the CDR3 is TGCAGTGCTAGGGATCCGGGGCGTCCCTACAATGAGCAGTTCTTC.

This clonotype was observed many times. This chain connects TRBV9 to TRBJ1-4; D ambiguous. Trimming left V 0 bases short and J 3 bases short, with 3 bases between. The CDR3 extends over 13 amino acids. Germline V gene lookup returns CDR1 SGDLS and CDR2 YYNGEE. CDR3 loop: CASSVAANEKLFF. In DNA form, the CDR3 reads TGTGCCAGCAGCGTAGCGGCTAATGAAAAACTGTTTTTT.

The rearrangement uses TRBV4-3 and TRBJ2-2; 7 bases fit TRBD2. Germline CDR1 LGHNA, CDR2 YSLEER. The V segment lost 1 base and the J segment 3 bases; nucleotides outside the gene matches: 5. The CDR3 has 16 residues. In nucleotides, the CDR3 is TGCGCCAGCAGCCAAGGGGGAGGGCTGGACACCGGGGAGCTGTTTTTT. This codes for CASSQGGGLDTGELFF.

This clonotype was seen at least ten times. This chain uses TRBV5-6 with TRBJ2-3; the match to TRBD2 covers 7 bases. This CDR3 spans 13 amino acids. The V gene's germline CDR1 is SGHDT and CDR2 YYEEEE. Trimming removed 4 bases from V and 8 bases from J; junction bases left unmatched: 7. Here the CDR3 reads CASSPPSGGTQYF. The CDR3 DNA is TGTGCCAGCAGCCCACCTAGCGGCGGTACGCAGTATTTT.

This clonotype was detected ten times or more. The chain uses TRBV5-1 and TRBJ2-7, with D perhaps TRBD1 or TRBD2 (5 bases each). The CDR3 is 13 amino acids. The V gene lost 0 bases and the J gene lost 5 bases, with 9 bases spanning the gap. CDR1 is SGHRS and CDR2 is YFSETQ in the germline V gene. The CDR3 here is CASSLVRGHEQYF. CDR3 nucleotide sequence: TGCGCCAGCAGCTTGGTTAGGGGACACGAGCAGTACTTC.

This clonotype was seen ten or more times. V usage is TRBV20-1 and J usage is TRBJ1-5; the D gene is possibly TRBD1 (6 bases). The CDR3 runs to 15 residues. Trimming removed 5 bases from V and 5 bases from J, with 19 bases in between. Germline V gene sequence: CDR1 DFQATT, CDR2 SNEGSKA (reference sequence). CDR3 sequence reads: CSARQPMGADQPQHF. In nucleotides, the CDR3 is TGCAGTGCTCGACAACCCATGGGGGCTGATCAGCCCCAGCATTTT.

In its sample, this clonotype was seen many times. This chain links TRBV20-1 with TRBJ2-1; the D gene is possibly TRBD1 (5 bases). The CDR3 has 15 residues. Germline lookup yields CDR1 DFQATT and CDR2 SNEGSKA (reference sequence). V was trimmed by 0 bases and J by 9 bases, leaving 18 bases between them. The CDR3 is CSARDFKGPQGEQFF. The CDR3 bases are TGCAGTGCTAGAGATTTTAAAGGGCCCCAGGGTGAGCAGTTCTTC.

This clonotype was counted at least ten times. CDR3: CASSEEILNTEAFF. The CDR3 region has the DNA TGTGCCAGCAGTGAAGAGATACTGAACACTGAAGCTTTCTTT. The chain joins TRBV2 to TRBJ1-1; D gene ambiguous. The CDR3 is 14 residues long. Germline CDR1 SNHLY, CDR2 FYNNEI. Trimming took 1 base from V and 0 from J, leaving 6 bases between them.

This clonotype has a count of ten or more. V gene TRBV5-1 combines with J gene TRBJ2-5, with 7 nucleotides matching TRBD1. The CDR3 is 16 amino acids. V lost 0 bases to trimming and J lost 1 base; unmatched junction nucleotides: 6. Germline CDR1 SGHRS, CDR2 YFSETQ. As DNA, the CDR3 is TGCGCCAGCAGCTTGGCCCGGGACAGCGTCCAAGAGACCCAGTACTTC. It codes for CASSLARDSVQETQYF.

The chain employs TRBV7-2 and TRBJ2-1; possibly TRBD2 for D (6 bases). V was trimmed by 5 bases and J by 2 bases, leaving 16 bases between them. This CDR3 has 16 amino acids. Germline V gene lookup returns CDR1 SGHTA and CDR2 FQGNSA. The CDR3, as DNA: TGTGCCAGCAGCCCTTGGGGGGACGTCACCTACAATGAGCAGTTCTTC. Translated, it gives CASSPWGDVTYNEQFF.

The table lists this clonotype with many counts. The CDR3 loop reads CASSVEDGRGQPQHF. The CDR3 DNA reads as TGTGCCAGCAGCGTAGAAGACGGTCGAGGACAGCCCCAGCATTTT. The chain recombines TRBV9 with TRBJ1-5; no firm D call. V was pared by 0 bases and J by 7 bases, with 14 bases between. Germline CDR1 reads SGDLS; CDR2 reads YYNGEE. The CDR3 has 15 amino acids.